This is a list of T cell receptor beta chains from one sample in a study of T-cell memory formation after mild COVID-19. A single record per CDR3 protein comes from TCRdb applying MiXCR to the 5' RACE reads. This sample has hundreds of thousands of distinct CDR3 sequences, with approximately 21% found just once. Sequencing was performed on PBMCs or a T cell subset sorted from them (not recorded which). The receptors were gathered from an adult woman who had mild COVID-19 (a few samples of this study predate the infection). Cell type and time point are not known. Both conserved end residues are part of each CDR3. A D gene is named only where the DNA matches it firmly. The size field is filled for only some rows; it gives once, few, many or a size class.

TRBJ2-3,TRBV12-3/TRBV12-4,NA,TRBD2,TGTGCCAGCCTCATCGGGCGGGGAGGGGGCACAGATACGCAGTATTTT,CASLIGRGGGTDTQYF
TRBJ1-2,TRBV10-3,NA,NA,TGTGCCATCCAAAGACCGTATGGCTACACCTTC,CAIQRPYGYTF
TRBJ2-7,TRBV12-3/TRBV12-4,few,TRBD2,TGTGCCAGCAACATCGGGACTAGGGGCGAGCAGTACTTC,CASNIGTRGEQYF
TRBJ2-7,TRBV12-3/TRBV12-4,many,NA,TGTGCCAGCAGTTTTCCTGGGGCCGAGCAGTACTTC,CASSFPGAEQYF
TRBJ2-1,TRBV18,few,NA,TGTGCCAGCTCACCACGCGGGTCTCTCAATGAGCAGTTCTTC,CASSPRGSLNEQFF
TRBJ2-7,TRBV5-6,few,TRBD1,TGTGCCAGCACCCTTTACGAGACAGGGGGCCGCTACGAGCAGTACTTC,CASTLYETGGRYEQYF
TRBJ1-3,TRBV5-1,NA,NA,TGCGCCAGCAGCTTAATGCCAGCTTCTGGAAACACCATATATTTT,CASSLMPASGNTIYF
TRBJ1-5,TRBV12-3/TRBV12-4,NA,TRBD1,TGTGCCAGCAGACCGGGACAGGGTCAGCCCCAGCATTTT,CASRPGQGQPQHF
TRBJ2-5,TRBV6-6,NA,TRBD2,TGTGCCAGCAGTTACTACCCGACCACCCAGCGGGACGGGGAGACCCAGTACTTC,CASSYYPTTQRDGETQYF
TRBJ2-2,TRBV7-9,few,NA,TGTGCCAGCAGCTCCTCAGGGTCCGGGGAGCTGTTTTTT,CASSSSGSGELFF
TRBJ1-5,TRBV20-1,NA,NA,TGCAGTGCTAGGGGCGGGTCGAGCAATCAGCCCCAGCATTTT,CSARGGSSNQPQHF
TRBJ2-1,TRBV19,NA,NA,TGTGCCAGTAGTCTTTCTGAGGGGGGGTTCATCTATGAGCAGTTCTTC,CASSLSEGGFIYEQFF